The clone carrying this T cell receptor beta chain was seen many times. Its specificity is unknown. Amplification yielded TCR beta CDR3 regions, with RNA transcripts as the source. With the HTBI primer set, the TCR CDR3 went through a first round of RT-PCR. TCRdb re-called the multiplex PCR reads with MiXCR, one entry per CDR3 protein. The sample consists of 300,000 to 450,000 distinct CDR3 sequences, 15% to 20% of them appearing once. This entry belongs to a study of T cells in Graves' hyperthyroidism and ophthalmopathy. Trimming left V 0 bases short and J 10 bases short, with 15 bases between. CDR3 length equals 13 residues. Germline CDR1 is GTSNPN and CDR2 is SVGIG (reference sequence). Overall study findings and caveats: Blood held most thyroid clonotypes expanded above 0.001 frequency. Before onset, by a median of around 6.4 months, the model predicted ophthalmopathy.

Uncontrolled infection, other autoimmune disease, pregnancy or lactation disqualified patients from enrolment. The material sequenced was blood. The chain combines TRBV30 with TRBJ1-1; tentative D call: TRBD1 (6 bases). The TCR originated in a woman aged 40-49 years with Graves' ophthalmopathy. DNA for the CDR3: TGTGCCTGGAGTGTCTCGGGGGCAACACGAGCTTTCTTT. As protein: CAWSVSGATRAFF.